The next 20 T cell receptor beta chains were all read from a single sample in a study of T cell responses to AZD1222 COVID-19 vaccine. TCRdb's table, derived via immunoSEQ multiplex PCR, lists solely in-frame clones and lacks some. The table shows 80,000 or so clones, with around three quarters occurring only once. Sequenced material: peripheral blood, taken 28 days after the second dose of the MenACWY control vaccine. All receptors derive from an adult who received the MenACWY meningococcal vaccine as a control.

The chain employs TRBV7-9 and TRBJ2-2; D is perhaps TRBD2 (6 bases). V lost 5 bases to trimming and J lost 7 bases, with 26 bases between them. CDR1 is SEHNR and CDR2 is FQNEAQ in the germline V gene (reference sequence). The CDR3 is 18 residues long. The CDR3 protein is CASSTRDGSLWGHGELFF. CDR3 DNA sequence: TGTGCCAGCAGCACGCGGGATGGGTCTCTCTGGGGTCACGGGGAGCTGTTTTTT.

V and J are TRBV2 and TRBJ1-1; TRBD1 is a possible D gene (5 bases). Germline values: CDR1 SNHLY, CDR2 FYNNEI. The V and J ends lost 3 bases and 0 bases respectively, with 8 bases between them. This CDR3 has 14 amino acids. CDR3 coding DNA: TGTGCCAGCAGTGAGCGGGGCATGAACACTGAAGCTTTCTTT. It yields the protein CASSERGMNTEAFF.

The CDR3 reads CASSLTVRGTGELFF. CDR3 bases: TGTGCCAGCAGCTTAACGGTTCGGGGGACCGGGGAGCTGTTTTTT. V and J are TRBV7-3 and TRBJ2-2, with a tentative D call TRBD2 (6 bases). CDR1 is SGHTA and CDR2 is FQGTGA in the germline V gene. The V end lost 0 bases, the J end lost 5 bases, and 10 bases lay between the germline ends. The CDR3 runs 15 residues.

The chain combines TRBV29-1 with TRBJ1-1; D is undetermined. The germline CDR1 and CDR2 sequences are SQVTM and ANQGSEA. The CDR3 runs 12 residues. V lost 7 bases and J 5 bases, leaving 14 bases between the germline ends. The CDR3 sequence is CSAEDEGTEAFF. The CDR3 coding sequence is TGCAGCGCCGAGGACGAGGGAACTGAAGCTTTCTTT. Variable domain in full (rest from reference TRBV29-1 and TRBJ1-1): SAVISQKPSRDICQRGTSLTIQCQVDSQVTMMFWYRQQPGQSLTLIATANQGSEATYESGFVIDKFPISRPNLTFSTLTVSNMSPEDSSIYLCSAEDEGTEAFFGQGTRLTVV.

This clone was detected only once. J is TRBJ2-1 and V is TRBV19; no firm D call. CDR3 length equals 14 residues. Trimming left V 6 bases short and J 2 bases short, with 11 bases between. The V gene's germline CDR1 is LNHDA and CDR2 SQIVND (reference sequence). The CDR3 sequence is CASSKALTYNEQFF. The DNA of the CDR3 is TGTGCCAGTAGCAAGGCCCTCACCTACAATGAGCAGTTCTTC.

The CDR3 coding sequence is TGCGCCAGCAGTGAGTCGAACCTAGCGGCTCCTAGCACAGATACGCAGTATTTT. It specifies CASSESNLAAPSTDTQYF. J is TRBJ2-3 and V is TRBV10-2, with TRBD2 matching 7 bases. The CDR3 runs 18 residues. V lost 0 bases and J lost 0; bases outside the gene matches: 9. Per the germline V gene, CDR1 is WSHSY and CDR2 is SAAADI.

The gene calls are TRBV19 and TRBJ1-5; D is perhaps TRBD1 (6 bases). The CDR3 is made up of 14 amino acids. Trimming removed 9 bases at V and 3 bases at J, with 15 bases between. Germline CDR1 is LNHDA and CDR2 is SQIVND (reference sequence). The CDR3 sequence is CASRGRDPNQPQHF. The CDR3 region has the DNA TGTGCCAGCAGGGGCAGGGACCCCAATCAGCCCCAGCATTTT.

CDR3 sequence (DNA): TGTGCCAGCAGCCAGCCGCGGACGAGCAATGAGCAGTTCTTC. Its protein product is CASSQPRTSNEQFF. The gene calls are TRBV6-2 or TRBV6-3 and TRBJ2-1; no clear D gene. There are 14 residues in the CDR3. Germline assignment: CDR1 MNHEY and CDR2 SVGEGT. Trimming took 6 bases from V and 6 from J, leaving 15 bases between them.

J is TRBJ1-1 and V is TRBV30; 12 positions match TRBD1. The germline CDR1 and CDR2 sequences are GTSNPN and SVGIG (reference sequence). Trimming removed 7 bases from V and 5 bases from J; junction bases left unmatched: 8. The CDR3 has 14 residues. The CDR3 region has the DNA TGTGCCTCGAATCCGGGACAGGGGGCTACTGAAGCTTTCTTT. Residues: CASNPGQGATEAFF.

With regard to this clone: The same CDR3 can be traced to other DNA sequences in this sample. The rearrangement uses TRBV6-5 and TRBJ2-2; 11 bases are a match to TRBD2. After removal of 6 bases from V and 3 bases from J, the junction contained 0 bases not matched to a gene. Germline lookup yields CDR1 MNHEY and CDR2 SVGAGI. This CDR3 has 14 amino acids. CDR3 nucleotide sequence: TGTGCCAGCAGACTAGCGGGAGACACCGGGGAGCTGTTTTTT. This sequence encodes CASRLAGDTGELFF.

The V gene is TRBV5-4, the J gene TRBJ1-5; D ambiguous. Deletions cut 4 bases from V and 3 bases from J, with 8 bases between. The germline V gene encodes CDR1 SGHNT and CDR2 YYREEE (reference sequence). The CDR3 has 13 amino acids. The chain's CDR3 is CASSRDPNQPQHF. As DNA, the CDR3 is TGTGCCAGCAGCCGAGACCCCAATCAGCCCCAGCATTTT. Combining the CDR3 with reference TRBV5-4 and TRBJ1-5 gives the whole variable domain ETGVTQSPTHLIKTRGQQVTLRCSSQSGHNTVSWYQQALGQGPQFIFQYYREEENGRGNFPPRFSGLQFPNYSSELNVNALELDDSALYLCASSRDPNQPQHFGDGTRLSIL.

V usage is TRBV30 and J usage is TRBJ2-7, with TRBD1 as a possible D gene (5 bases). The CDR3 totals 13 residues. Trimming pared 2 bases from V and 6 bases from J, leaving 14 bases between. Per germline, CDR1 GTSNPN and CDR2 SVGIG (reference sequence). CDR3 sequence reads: CAWSRGQVSEQYF. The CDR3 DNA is TGTGCCTGGAGTAGGGGCCAAGTGAGCGAGCAGTACTTC.

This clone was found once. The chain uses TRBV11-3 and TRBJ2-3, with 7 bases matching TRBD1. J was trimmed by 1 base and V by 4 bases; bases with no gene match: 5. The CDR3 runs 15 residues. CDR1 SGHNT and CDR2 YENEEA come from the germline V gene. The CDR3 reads CASSSRQGGTDTQYF. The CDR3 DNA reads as TGTGCCAGCAGCTCCCGACAGGGTGGCACAGATACGCAGTATTTT.

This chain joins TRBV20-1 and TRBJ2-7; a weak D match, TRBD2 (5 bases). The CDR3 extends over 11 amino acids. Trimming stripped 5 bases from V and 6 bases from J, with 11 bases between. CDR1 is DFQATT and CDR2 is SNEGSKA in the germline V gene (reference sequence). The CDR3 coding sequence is TGCAGTGCTCAAGAAGGAGGCGAGCAGTACTTC. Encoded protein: CSAQEGGEQYF.

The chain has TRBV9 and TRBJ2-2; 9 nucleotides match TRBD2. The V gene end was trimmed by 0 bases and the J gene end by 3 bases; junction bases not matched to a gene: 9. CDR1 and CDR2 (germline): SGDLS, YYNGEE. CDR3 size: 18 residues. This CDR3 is CASSVDGGRDAYTGELFF. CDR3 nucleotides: TGTGCCAGCAGCGTAGACGGCGGGAGGGACGCTTACACCGGGGAGCTGTTTTTT.

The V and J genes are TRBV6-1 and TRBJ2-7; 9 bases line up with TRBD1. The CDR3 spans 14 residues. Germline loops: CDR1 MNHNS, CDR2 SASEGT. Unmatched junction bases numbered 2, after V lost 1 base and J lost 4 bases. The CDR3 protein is CASSEGDREYEQYF. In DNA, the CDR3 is TGTGCCAGCAGTGAAGGGGACAGGGAATACGAGCAGTACTTC.

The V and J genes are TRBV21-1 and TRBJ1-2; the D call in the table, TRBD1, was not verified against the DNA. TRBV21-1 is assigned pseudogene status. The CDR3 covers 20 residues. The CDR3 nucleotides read TGTGCCAGCAGGGACTACCTTTTAATCGGGACAGGGGGCGGACCCTATGGCTACACCTTC. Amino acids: CASRDYLLIGTGGGPYGYTF.

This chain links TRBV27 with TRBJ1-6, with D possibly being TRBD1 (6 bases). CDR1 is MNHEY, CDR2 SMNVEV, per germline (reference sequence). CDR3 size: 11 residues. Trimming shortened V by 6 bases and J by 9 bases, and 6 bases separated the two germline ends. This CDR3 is CASRQGSPLHF. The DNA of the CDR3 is TGTGCCAGCAGACAGGGTTCACCCCTCCACTTT.

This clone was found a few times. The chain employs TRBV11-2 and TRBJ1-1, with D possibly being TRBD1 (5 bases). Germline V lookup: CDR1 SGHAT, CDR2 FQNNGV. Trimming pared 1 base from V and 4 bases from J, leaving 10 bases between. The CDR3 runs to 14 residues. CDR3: CASSLGWGSTEAFF. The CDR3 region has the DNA TGTGCCAGCAGCTTAGGGTGGGGGTCCACTGAAGCTTTCTTT. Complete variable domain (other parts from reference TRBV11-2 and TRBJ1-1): EAGVAQSPRYKIIEKRQSVAFWCNPISGHATLYWYQQILGQGPKLLIQFQNNGVVDDSQLPKDRFSAERLKGVDSTLKIQPAKLEDSAVYLCASSLGWGSTEAFFGQGTRLTVV.

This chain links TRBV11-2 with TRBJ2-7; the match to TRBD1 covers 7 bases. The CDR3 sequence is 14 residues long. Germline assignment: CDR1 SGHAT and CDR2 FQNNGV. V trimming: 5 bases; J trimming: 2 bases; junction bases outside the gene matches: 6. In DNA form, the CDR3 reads TGTGCCAGCAGCCTATACAGGGGAACCTACGAGCAGTACTTC. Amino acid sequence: CASSLYRGTYEQYF.